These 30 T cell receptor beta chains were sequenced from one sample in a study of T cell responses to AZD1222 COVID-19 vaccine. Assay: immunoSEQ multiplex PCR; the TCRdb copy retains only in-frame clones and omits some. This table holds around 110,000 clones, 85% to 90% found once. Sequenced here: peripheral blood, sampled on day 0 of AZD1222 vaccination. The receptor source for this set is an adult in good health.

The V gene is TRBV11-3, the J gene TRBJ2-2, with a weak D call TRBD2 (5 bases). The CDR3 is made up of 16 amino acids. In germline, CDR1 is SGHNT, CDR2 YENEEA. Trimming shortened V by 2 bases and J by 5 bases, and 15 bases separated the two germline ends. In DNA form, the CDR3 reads TGTGCCAGCAGCTTAAGTGTCAGCCCGGGGACCGGGGAGCTGTTTTTT. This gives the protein CASSLSVSPGTGELFF.

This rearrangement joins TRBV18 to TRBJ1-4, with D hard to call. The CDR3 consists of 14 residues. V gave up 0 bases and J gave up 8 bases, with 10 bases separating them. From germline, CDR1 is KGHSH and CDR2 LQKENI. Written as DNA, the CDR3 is TGTGCCAGCTCACCACCCCCGGGAGGGGAAAAACTGTTTTTT. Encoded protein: CASSPPPGGEKLFF. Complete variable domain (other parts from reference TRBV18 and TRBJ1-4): NAGVMQNPRHLVRRRGQEARLRCSPMKGHSHVYWYRQLPEEGLKFMVYLQKENIIDESGMPKERFSAEFPKEGPSILRIQQVVRGDSAAYFCASSPPPGGEKLFFGSGTQLSVL.

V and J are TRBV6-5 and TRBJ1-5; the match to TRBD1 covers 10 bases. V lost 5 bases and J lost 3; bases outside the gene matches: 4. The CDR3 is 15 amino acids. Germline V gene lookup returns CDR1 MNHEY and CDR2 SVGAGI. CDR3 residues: CASSPDRGYNQPQHF. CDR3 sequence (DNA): TGTGCCAGCAGTCCGGACAGGGGGTACAATCAGCCCCAGCATTTT.

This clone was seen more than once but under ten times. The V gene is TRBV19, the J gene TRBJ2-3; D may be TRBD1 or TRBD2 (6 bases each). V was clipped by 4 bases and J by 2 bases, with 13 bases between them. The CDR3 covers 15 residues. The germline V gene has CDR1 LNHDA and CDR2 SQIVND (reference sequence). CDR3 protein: CASSKGGQVTDTQYF. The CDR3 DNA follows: TGTGCCAGTAGTAAGGGGGGCCAAGTCACAGATACGCAGTATTTT. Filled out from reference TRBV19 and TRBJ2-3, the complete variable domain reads DGGITQSPKYLFRKEGQNVTLSCEQNLNHDAMYWYRQDPGQGLRLIYYSQIVNDFQKGDIAEGYSVSREKKESFPLTVTSAQKNPTAFYLCASSKGGQVTDTQYFGPGTRLTVL.

CDR3 DNA sequence: TGTGCCAGCAGCTCCATCAATCAGCCCCAGCATTTT. Protein product: CASSSINQPQHF. The V call is TRBV7-9, the J call TRBJ1-5; no reliable D call. Germline V CDR1 and CDR2: SEHNR, FQNEAQ (reference sequence). V lost 4 bases and J lost 3, with 4 bases in between. This CDR3 is 12 amino acids long.

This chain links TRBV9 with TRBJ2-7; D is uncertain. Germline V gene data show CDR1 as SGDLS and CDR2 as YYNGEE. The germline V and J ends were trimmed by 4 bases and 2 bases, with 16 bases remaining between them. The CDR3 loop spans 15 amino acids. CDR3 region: CASSQKHPNPYEQYF. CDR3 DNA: TGTGCCAGCAGCCAAAAACATCCAAATCCCTACGAGCAGTACTTC.

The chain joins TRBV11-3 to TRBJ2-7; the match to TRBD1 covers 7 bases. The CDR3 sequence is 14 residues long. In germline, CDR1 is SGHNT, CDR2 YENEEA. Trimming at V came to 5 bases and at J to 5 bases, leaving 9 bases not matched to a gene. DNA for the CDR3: TGTGCCAGCAGCCAGCGACAGGGTCATCACGAGCAGTACTTC. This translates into CASSQRQGHHEQYF. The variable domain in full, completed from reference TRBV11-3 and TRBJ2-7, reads EAGVVQSPRYKIIEKKQPVAFWCNPISGHNTLYWYLQNLGQGPELLIRYENEEAVDDSQLPKDRFSAERLKGVDSTLKIQPAELGDSAVYLCASSQRQGHHEQYFGPGTRLTVT.

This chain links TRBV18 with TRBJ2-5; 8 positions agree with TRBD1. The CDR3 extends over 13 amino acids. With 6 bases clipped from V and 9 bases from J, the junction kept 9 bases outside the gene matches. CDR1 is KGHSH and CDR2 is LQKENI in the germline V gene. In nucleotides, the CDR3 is TGTGCCAGCTCCCCTGGACAGGGTTGGGCCCAGTACTTC. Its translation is CASSPGQGWAQYF. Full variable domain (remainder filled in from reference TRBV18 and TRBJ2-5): NAGVMQNPRHLVRRRGQEARLRCSPMKGHSHVYWYRQLPEEGLKFMVYLQKENIIDESGMPKERFSAEFPKEGPSILRIQQVVRGDSAAYFCASSPGQGWAQYFGPGTRLLVL.

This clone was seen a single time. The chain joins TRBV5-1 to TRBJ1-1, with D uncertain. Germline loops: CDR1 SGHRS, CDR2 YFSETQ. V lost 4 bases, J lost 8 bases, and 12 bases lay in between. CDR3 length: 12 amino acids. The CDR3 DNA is TGCGCCAGCAGCGACGAACTTGGAGAAGCTTTCTTT. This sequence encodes CASSDELGEAFF.

CDR3 protein: CAWSTGGFAKNIQYF. CDR3 in DNA: TGTGCCTGGAGTACCGGGGGGTTCGCCAAAAACATTCAGTACTTC. The chain couples TRBV30 to TRBJ2-4; 7 nucleotides agree with TRBD2. The V gene end was trimmed by 2 bases and the J gene end by 1 base; junction bases not matched to a gene: 5. The CDR3 runs 15 residues. CDR1 and CDR2 from the germline V gene are GTSNPN and SVGIG (reference sequence).

CDR3 coding DNA: TGTGCCAGCAGTTACTCGTCGGAAGACTTCTACGAGCAGTACTTC. This sequence encodes CASSYSSEDFYEQYF. V usage is TRBV6-2 or TRBV6-3 and J usage is TRBJ2-7; no definite D call. The CDR3 is made up of 15 amino acids. Germline-derived CDR1 and CDR2 are MNHEY and SVGEGT. Trimming removed 0 bases at V and 3 bases at J, with 12 bases between.

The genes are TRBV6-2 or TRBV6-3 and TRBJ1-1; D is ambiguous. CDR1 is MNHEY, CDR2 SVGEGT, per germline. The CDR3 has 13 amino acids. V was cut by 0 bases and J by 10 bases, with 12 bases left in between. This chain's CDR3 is CASSYSAARPAFF. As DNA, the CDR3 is TGTGCCAGCAGTTACTCTGCGGCGAGGCCAGCTTTCTTT.

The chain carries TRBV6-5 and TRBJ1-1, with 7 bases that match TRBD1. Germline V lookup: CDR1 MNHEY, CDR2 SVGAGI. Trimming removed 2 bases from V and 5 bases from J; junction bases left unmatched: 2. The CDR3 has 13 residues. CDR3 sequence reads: CASSYLQGTEAFF. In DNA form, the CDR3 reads TGTGCCAGCAGTTACCTACAGGGGACTGAAGCTTTCTTT.

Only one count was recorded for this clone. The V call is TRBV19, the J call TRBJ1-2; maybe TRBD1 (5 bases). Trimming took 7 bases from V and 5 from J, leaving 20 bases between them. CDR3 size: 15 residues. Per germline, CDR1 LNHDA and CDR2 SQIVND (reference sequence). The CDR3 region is CASTHPGTGRYGYTF. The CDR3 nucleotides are TGTGCCAGTACCCACCCCGGAACAGGTAGATATGGCTACACCTTC.

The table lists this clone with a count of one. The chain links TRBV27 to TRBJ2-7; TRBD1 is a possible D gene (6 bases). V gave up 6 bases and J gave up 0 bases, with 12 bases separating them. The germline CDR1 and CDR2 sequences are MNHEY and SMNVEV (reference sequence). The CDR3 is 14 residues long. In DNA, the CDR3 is TGTGCCAGCAGATTCAGGGACAACTCCTACGAGCAGTACTTC. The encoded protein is CASRFRDNSYEQYF.

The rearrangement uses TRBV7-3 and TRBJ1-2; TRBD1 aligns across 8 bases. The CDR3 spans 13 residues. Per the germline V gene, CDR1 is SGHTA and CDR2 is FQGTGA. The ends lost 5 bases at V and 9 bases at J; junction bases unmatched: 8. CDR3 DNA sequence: TGTGCCAGCAGCCCCGGGGACAGGTTCCGCTACACCTTC. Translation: CASSPGDRFRYTF. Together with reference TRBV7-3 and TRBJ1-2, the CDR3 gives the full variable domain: GAGVSQTPSNKVTEKGKYVELRCDPISGHTALYWYRQSLGQGPEFLIYFQGTGAADDSGLPNDRFFAVRPEGSVSTLKIQRTERGDSAVYLCASSPGDRFRYTFGSGTRLTVV.

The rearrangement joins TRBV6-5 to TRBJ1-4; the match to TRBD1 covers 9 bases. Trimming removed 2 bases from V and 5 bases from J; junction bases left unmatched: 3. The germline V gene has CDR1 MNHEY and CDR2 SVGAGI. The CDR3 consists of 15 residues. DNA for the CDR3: TGTGCCAGCAGTTACAGCGGGACAGGGAATGAAAAACTGTTTTTT. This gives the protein CASSYSGTGNEKLFF.

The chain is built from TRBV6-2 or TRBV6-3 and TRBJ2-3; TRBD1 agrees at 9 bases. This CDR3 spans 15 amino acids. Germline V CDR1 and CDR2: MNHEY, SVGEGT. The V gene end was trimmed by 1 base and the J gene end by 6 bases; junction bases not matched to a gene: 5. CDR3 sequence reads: CASSYLGQGVDTQYF. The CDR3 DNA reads TGTGCCAGCAGTTACTTGGGACAGGGAGTGGATACGCAGTATTTT.

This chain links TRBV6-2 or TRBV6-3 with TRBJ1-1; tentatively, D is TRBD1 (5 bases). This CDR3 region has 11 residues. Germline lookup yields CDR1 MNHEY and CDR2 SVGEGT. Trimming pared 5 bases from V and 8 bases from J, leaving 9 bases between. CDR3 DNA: TGTGCCAGCAGTCACGGGACCGAAGCTTTCTTT. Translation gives CASSHGTEAFF.

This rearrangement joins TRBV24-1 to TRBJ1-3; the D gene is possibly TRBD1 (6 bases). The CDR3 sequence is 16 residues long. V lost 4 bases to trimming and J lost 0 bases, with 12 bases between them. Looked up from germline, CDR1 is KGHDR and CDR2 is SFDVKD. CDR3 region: CATSEGQSSSGNTIYF. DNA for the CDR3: TGTGCCACCAGTGAAGGACAGTCGAGCTCTGGAAACACCATATATTTT.

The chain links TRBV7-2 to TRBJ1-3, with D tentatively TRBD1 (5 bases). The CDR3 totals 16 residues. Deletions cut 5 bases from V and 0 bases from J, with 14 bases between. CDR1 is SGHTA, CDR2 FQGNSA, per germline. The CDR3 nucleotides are TGTGCCAGCAGCCGGCACGGGGGGAGCTCTGGAAACACCATATATTTT. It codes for CASSRHGGSSGNTIYF.

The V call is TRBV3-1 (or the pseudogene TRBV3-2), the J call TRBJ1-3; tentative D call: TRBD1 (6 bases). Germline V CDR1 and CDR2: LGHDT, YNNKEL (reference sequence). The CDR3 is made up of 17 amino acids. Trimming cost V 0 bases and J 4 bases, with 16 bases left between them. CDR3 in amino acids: CASSQDLQGSSGNTIYF. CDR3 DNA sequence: TGTGCCAGCAGCCAAGATCTGCAGGGGTCTTCCGGAAACACCATATATTTT.

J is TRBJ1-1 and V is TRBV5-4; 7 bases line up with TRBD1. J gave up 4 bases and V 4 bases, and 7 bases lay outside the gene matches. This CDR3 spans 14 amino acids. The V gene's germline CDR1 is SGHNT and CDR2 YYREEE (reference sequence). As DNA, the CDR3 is TGTGCCAGCAGCCCCGACAGGGTATTCACTGAAGCTTTCTTT. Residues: CASSPDRVFTEAFF. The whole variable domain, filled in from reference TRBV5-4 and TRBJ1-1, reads ETGVTQSPTHLIKTRGQQVTLRCSSQSGHNTVSWYQQALGQGPQFIFQYYREEENGRGNFPPRFSGLQFPNYSSELNVNALELDDSALYLCASSPDRVFTEAFFGQGTRLTVV.

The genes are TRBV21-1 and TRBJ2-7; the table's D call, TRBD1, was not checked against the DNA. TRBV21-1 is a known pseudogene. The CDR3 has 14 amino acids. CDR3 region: CASSKGQASYEQYF. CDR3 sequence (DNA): TGTGCCAGCAGCAAGGGACAGGCCTCCTACGAGCAGTACTTC.

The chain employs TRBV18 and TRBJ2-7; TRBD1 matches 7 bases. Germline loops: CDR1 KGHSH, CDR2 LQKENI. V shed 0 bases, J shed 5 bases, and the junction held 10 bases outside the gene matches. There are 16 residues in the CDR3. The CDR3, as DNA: TGTGCCAGCTCACCACCGTCAGGGGGTGGGTGGAACGAGCAGTACTTC. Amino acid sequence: CASSPPSGGGWNEQYF.

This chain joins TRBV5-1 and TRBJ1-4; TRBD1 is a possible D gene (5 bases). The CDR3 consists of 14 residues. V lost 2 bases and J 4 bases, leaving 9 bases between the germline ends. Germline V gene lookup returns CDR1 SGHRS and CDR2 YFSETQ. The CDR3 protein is CASSLAGINEKLFF. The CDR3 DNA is TGCGCCAGCAGCTTAGCAGGGATTAATGAAAAACTGTTTTTT. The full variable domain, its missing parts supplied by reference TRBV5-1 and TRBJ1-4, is KAGVTQTPRYLIKTRGQQVTLSCSPISGHRSVSWYQQTPGQGLQFLFEYFSETQRNKGNFPGRFSGRQFSNSRSEMNVSTLELGDSALYLCASSLAGINEKLFFGSGTQLSVL.

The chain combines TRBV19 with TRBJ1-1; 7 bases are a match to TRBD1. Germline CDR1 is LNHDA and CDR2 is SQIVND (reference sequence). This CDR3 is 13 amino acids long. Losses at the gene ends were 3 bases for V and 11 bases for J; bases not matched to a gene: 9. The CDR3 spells CASSITSPTGAFF. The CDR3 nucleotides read TGTGCCAGTAGTATTACGAGCCCGACAGGGGCTTTCTTT.

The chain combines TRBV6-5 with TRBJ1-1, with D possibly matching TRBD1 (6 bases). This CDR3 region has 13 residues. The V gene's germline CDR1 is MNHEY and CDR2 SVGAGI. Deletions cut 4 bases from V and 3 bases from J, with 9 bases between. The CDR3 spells CASSLHRDTEAFF. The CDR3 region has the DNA TGTGCCAGCAGTTTGCACAGGGACACTGAAGCTTTCTTT.

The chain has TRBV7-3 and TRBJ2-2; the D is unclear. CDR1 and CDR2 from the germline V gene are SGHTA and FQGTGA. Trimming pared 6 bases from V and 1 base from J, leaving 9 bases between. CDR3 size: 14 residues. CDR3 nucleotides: TGTGCCAGCAGAAGTGACGGGAACACCGGGGAGCTGTTTTTT. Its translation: CASRSDGNTGELFF.

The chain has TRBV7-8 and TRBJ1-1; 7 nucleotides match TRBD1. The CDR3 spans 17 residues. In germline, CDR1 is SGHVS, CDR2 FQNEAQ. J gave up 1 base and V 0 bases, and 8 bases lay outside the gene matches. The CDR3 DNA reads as TGTGCCAGCAGCTTAGCGCGGAGGACAGGTCGGAACACTGAAGCTTTCTTT. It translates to CASSLARRTGRNTEAFF.